This T cell receptor beta chain was captured by sequencing in a study of cytomegalovirus exposure and HLA in healthy donors. For the study at large: Unique TCRs numbering around 85 million, obtained from HLA-typed donors, made up an early data release.

A remark on this clone: Antigen specificity is unknown.

Primers: 60 Vbeta forward and 13 Jbeta reverse. TCRdb's copy holds only in-frame clones and misses some; the assay was immunoSEQ multiplex PCR. The sample records more than 85,000 clones, 65% to 85% being singletons. The study's findings and limits: Sequencing artifact likely explains a cluster of highly shared sequence variants. Common viral pathogens seemed, in a later analysis, to connect with several of the most significant clusters.

This CDR3 has 12 residues. CDR1 MNHEY and CDR2 SVGAGI come from the germline V gene. Trimming stripped 2 bases from V and 5 bases from J, with 7 bases between. The genes are TRBV6-5 and TRBJ2-7; tentatively, D is TRBD1 (6 bases). The specimen was PBMCs. This receptor was obtained from a man aged 30 to 45 in good health and CMV-seropositive. CDR3 protein: CASSYNRDEQYF. The CDR3 DNA is TGTGCCAGCAGTTACAACAGGGACGAGCAGTACTTC.